This T cell receptor (beta chain) comes out of a study of control samples from healthy donors and cancer patients (dated by TCRdb to 2018 to 2021). V is clipped by 0 bases and J by 6 bases, and the sequence between their germline boundaries is 12 bases long. The CDR3 has 14 amino acids, counting the end cysteine and phenylalanine. Only the CDR3 region is kept as DNA, spanning 42 bases read in frame from base 1. Sequences GTSNPN (CDR1) and SVGIG (CDR2) are obtained from the germline V gene (reference sequence). The library came from the immunoSEQ multiplex PCR assay. In TCRdb, the immuneACCESS table is reduced to in-frame sequences with V and J assigned. These tables do not hold every clone; where another copy was compared, an unresolved V gene accounts for under half, and the others remain unexplained. The sample table records some 150,000 clones; around 96% of these occur just once. 1% of the sample rests with the top ten.

About this clone: Its recognized antigen is unknown. Per-base qualities were not stored, and no clone one base away is much larger.

The V and J genes are TRBV30 and TRBJ1-5; the best D guess is TRBD1, with 5 bases matching. The origin of this receptor is a woman aged 25 to 39 in good health. Material: blood. The DNA sequence is TGTGCCTGGAGTGTACCCTGGGGGGGTCAGCCCCAGCATTTT. It translates as CAWSVPWGGQPQHF.